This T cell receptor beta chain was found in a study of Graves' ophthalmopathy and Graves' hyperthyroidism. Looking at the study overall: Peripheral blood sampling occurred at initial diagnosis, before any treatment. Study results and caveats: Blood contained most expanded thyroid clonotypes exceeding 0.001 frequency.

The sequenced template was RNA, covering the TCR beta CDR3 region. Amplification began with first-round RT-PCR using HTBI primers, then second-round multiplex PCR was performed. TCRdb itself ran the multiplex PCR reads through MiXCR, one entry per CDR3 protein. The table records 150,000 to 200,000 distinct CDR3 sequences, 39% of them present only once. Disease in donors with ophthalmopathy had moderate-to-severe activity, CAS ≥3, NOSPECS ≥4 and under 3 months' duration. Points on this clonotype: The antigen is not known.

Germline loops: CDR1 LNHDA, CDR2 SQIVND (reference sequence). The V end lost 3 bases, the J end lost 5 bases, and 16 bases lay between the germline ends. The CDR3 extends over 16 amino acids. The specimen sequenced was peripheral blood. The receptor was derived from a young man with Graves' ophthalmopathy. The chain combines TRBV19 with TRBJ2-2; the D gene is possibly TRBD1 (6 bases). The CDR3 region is CASSMPTGRKTGELFF. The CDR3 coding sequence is TGTGCCAGTAGTATGCCCACAGGGCGAAAGACCGGGGAGCTGTTTTTT.